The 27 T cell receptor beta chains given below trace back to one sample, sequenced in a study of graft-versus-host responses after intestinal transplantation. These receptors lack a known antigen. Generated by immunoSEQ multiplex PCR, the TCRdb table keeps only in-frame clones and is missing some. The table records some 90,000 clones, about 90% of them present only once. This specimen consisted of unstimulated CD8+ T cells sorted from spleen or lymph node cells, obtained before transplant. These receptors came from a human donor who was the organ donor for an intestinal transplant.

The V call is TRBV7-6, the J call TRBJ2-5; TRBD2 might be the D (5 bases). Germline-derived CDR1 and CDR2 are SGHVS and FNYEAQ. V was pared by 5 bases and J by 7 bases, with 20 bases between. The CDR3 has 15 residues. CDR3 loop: CASSANLGRDVTQYF. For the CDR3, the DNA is TGTGCCAGCAGCGCCAACCTGGGGAGAGATGTGACCCAGTACTTC.

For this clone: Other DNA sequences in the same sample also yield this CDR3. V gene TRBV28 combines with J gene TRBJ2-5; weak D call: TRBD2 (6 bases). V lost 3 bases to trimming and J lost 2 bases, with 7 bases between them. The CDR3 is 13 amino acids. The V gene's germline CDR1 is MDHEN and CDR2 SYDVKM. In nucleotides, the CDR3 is TGTGCCAGCAGTTTGCGGGGTCAAGAGACCCAGTACTTC. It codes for CASSLRGQETQYF.

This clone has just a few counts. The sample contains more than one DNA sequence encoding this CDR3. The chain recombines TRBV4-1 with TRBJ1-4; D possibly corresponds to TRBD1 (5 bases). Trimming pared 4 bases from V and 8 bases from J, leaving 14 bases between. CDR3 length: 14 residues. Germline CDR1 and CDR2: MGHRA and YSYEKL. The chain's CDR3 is CASSPSGSGEKLFF. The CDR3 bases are TGCGCCAGCAGCCCCTCAGGGTCTGGCGAAAAACTGTTTTTT.

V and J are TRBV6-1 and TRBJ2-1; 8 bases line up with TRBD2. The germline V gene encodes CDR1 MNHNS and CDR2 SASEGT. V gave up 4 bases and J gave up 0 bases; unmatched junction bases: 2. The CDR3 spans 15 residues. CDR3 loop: CASSVGTSSYNEQFF. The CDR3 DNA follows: TGTGCCAGCAGTGTGGGGACTAGCTCCTACAATGAGCAGTTCTTC.

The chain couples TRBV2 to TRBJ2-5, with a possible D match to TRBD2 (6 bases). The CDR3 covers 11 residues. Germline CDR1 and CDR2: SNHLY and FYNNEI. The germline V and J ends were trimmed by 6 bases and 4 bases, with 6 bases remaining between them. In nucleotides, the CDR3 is TGTGCCAGCAGGGGACTAGAGACCCAGTACTTC. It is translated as CASRGLETQYF.

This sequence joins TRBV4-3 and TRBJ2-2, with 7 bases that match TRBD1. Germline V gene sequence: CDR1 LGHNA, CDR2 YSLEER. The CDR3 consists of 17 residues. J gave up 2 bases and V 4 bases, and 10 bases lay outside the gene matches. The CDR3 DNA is TGCGCCAGCAGCCGACAAAAACAGGGGCCCAACACCGGGGAGCTGTTTTTT. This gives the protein CASSRQKQGPNTGELFF.

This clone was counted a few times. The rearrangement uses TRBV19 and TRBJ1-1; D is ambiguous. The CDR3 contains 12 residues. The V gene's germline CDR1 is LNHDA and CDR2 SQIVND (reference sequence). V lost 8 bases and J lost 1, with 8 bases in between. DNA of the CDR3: TGTGCCAGTCGCGCTGGGAACACTGAAGCTTTCTTT. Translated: CASRAGNTEAFF.

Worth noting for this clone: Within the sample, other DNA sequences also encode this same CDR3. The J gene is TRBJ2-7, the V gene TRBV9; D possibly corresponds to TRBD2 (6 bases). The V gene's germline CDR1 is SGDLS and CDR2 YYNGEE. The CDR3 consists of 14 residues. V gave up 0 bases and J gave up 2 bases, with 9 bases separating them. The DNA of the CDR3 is TGTGCCAGCAGCGTAGGAGGAGGGACCTACGAGCAGTACTTC. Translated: CASSVGGGTYEQYF.

The CDR3 protein is CASSSTGLADDLNTEAFF. CDR3 coding DNA: TGTGCCAGCAGCTCCACCGGTCTGGCTGATGACTTGAACACTGAAGCTTTCTTT. The rearrangement links TRBV7-9 to TRBJ1-1; D remains unclear. This CDR3 contains 18 residues. Germline lookup yields CDR1 SEHNR and CDR2 FQNEAQ (reference sequence). Trimming left V 4 bases short and J 0 bases short, with 21 bases between.

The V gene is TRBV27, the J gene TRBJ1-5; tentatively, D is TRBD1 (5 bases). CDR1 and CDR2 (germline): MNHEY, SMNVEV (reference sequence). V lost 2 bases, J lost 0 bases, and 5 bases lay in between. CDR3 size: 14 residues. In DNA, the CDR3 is TGTGCCAGCAGTTTAAGGGGTAGCAATCAGCCCCAGCATTTT. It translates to CASSLRGSNQPQHF.

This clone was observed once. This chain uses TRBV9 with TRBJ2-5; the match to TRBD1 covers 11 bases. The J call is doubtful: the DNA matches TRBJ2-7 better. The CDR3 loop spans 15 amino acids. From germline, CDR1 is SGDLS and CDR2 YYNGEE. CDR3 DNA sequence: TGTGCCAGCAGCGTTGGACAGGGGGCGCTTTACGAGCAGTACTTC. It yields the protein CASSVGQGALYEQYF.

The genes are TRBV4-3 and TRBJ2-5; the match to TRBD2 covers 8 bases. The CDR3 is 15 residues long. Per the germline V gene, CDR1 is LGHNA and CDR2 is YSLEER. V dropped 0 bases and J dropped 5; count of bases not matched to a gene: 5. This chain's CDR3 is CASSQDTGGRETQYF. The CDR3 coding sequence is TGCGCCAGCAGCCAAGATACGGGGGGGCGGGAGACCCAGTACTTC.

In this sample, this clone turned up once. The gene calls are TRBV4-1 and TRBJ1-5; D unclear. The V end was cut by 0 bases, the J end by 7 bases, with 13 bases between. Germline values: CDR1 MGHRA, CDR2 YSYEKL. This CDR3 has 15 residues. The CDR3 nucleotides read TGCGCCAGCAGCCAAGATCTGGCCGTTACCCAGCCCCAGCATTTT. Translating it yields CASSQDLAVTQPQHF.

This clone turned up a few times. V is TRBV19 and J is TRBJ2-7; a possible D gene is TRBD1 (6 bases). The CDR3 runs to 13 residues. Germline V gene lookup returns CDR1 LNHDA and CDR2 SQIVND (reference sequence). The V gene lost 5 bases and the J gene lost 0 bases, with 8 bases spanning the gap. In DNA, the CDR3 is TGTGCCAGTAGTGGGGGCAGCTCCTACGAGCAGTACTTC. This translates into CASSGGSSYEQYF.

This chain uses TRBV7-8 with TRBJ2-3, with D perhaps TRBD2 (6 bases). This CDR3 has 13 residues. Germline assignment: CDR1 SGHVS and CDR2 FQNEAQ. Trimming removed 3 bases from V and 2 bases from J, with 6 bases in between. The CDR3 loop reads CASSLGLTDTQYF. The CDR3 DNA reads TGTGCCAGCAGCTTGGGACTCACAGATACGCAGTATTTT.

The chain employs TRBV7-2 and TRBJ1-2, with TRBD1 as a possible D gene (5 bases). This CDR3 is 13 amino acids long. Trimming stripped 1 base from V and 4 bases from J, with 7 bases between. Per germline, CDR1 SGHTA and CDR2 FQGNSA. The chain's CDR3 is CASSLGTTYGYTF. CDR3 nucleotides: TGTGCCAGCAGCTTAGGGACAACCTATGGCTACACCTTC.

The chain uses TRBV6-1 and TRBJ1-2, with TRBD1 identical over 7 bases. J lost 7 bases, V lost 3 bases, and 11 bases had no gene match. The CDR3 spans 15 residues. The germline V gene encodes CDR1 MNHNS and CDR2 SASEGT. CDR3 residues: CASSEAKGASCGYTF. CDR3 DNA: TGTGCCAGCAGTGAGGCGAAGGGGGCGTCTTGTGGCTACACCTTC.

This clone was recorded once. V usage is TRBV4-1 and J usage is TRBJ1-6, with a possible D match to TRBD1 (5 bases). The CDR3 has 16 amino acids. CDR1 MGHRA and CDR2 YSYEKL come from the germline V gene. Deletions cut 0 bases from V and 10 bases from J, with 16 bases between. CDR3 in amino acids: CASSQDGRGTGSPLHF. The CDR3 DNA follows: TGCGCCAGCAGCCAAGATGGGAGGGGAACAGGATCACCCCTCCACTTT.

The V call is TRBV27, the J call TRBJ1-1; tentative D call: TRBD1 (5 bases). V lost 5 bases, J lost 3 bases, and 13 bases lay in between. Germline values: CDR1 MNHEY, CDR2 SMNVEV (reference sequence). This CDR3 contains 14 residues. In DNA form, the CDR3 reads TGTGCCAGCAGTCCGGGGGGACGGTACACTGAAGCTTTCTTT. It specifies CASSPGGRYTEAFF.

CDR3 protein: CASRLVRGGGQETQYF. Here the CDR3 DNA reads TGTGCAAGTCGCTTAGTGAGAGGGGGCGGCCAAGAGACCCAGTACTTC. The gene calls are TRBV12-2 and TRBJ2-5; the DNA was not compared with TRBD1, the D call given in the table. TRBV12-2 is reported as a pseudogene. This CDR3 contains 16 residues.

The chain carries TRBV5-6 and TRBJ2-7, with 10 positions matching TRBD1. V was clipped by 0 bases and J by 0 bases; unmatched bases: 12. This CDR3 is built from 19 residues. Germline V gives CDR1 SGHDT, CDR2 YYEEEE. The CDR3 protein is CASSLGPRDRGVYSYEQYF. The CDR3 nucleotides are TGTGCCAGCAGCTTGGGCCCCCGGGACAGGGGAGTATACTCCTACGAGCAGTACTTC.

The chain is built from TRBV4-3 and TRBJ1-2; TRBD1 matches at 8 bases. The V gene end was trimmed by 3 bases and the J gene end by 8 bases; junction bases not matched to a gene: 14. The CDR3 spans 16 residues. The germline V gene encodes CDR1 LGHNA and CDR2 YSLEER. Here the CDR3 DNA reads TGCGCCAGCAGCCAGGACAGGGTCTCCGTTTTTTGGGGCTACACCTTC. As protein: CASSQDRVSVFWGYTF.

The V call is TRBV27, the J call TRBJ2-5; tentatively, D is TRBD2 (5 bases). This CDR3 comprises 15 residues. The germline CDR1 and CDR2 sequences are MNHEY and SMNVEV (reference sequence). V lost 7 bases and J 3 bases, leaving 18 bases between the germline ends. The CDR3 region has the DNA TGTGCCAGCACTTCCCGGAGGAGCGGAGAAGAGACCCAGTACTTC. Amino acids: CASTSRRSGEETQYF.

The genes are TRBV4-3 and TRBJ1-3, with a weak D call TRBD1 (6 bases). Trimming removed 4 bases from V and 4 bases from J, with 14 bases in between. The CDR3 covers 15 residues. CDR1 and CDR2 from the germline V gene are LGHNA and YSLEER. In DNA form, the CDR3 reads TGCGCCAGCAGCCGAAACAGGGTATCCGGAAACACCATATATTTT. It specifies CASSRNRVSGNTIYF.

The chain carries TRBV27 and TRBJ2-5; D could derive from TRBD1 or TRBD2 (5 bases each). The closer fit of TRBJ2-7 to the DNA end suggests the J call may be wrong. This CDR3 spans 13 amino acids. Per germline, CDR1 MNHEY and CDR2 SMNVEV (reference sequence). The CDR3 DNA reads TGTGCCAGCAGCCCTGGGGGCTCCTACGAGCAGTACTTC. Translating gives CASSPGGSYEQYF.

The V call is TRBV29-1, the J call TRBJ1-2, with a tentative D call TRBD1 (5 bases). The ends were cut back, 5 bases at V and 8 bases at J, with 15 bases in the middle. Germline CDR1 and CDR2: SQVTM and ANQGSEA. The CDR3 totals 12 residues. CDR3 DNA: TGCAGCGTTATGTTAGGGGATCGAGGCTACACCTTC. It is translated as CSVMLGDRGYTF.

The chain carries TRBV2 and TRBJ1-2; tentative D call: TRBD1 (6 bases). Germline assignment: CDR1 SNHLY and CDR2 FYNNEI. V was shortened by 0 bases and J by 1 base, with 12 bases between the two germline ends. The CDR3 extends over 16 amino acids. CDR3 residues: CASSEARDTYNYGYTF. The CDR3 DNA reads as TGTGCCAGCAGTGAAGCCCGGGACACTTATAACTATGGCTACACCTTC.